The 7 T cell receptor beta chains presented below share a single source sample, sequenced in a study of blood T cell repertoires in COVID-19. The table came from immunoSEQ multiplex PCR; TCRdb's copy has only in-frame clones and leaves some out. The data show around 65,000 clones, 82% seen once. The material sequenced was peripheral blood. These receptor sequences come from a human donor in a cohort sampled during active COVID-19.

This clone was observed at least ten times. J is TRBJ2-3 and V is TRBV5-1, with 7 positions matching TRBD2. The CDR3 has 15 amino acids. From germline, CDR1 is SGHRS and CDR2 YFSETQ. The J segment lost 4 bases and the V segment lost 0 bases, leaving 5 bases of the junction unmatched. Written as DNA, the CDR3 is TGCGCCAGCAGCTTGGAGGCGGGGGTGGCAGATACGCAGTATTTT. Its translation is CASSLEAGVADTQYF.

This sequence joins TRBV5-4 and TRBJ1-1; maybe TRBD1 (5 bases). The CDR3 sequence is 12 residues long. Germline V gene data show CDR1 as SGHNT and CDR2 as YYREEE (reference sequence). The V end was cut by 7 bases, the J end by 0 bases, with 7 bases between. The CDR3 loop is CASSGMNTEAFF. The CDR3 DNA reads as TGTGCCAGCTCAGGGATGAACACTGAAGCTTTCTTT.

The chain carries TRBV20-1 and TRBJ1-4, with a tentative D call TRBD1 (6 bases). This CDR3 is built from 15 residues. V was trimmed by 3 bases and J by 3 bases, leaving 14 bases between them. Germline CDR1 DFQATT, CDR2 SNEGSKA (reference sequence). The CDR3 bases are TGCAGTGCTAGTGGACTCCCAGGGGCTAATGAAAAACTGTTTTTT. Amino acids: CSASGLPGANEKLFF.

The chain links TRBV5-1 to TRBJ1-6, with TRBD1 identical over 7 bases. The germline CDR1 and CDR2 sequences are SGHRS and YFSETQ. V gave up 0 bases and J gave up 4 bases; unmatched junction bases: 1. The CDR3 runs to 15 residues. As DNA, the CDR3 is TGCGCCAGCAGCTTGGAGGGGGCTTATAATTCACCCCTCCACTTT. Its protein is CASSLEGAYNSPLHF.

V gene TRBV10-3 combines with J gene TRBJ2-2; TRBD2 matches 9 bases. CDR1 and CDR2 (germline): ENHRY, SYGVKD. V shed 2 bases, J shed 5 bases, and the junction held 9 bases outside the gene matches. The CDR3 spans 17 residues. Here the CDR3 DNA reads TGTGCCATCAGTGAGAGGCTAGCGGGGCAAACAACCGGGGAGCTGTTTTTT. Its protein is CAISERLAGQTTGELFF.

CDR3 DNA: TGTGCCAGCAGCTTAGCGGCGGGGACTGCCTACTTTGAGCAGTACTTC. Amino acids: CASSLAAGTAYFEQYF. The J gene is TRBJ2-7, the V gene TRBV7-9, with D maybe TRBD2 (6 bases). The germline V and J ends were trimmed by 0 bases and 7 bases, with 19 bases remaining between them. Germline loops: CDR1 SEHNR, CDR2 FQNEAQ (reference sequence). This CDR3 is 16 amino acids long.

The rearrangement joins TRBV10-2 to TRBJ2-1, with 11 bases lining up with TRBD2. Germline trimming cut 6 bases from V and 13 bases from J; bases unmatched to any gene: 8. Germline V gene data show CDR1 as WSHSY and CDR2 as SAAADI. The CDR3 runs 13 residues. DNA for the CDR3: TGCGCCAGCAGCTCAGGACTAGCGGGTAAACAGTTCTTC. This codes for CASSSGLAGKQFF.